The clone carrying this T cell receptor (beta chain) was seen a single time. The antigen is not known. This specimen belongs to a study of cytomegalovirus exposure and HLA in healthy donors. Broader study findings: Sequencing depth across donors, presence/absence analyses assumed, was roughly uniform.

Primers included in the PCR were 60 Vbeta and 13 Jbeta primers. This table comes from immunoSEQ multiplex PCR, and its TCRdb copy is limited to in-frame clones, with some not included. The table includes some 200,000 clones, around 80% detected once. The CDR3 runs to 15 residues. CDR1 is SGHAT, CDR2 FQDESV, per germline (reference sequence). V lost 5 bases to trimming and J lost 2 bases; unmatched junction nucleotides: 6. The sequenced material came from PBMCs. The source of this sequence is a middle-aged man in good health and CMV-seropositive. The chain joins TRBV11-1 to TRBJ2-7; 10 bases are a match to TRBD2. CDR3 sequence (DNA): TGTGCCAGCAGCGGGGGTAGCGGGGGGACCTACGAGCAGTACTTC. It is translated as CASSGGSGGTYEQYF.